This TCR beta chain stems from a study of human T cells and chemical hapten exposure. Time point in this sample: patch test 3, about 24 weeks after DPC sensitization. Specified treatment: therapeutic diphenylcyclopropenone sensitization with weekly scalp DPC. The ends lost 1 base at V and 4 bases at J; junction bases unmatched: 8. Germline V gene lookup returns CDR1 DFQATT and CDR2 SNEGSKA (reference sequence). There are 16 residues in the CDR3. MiXCR, run by TCRdb on the RACE reads, gives a single entry per CDR3 protein. The data show around 27,000 distinct CDR3 sequences, about 5.6% seen once. This clonotype has a count of ten or more.

The receptor's source is a man under 40 with alopecia areata. Some clones in this sample may be carry-over from other donors' samples. Sequenced material: whole blood, taken in connection with sensitization to the hapten diphenylcyclopropenone (DPC). The rearrangement uses TRBV20-1 and TRBJ2-3; 10 nucleotides match TRBD2. The CDR3 sequence is CSARVLAGVLPDTQYF. In nucleotides, the CDR3 is TGCAGTGCTAGAGTGCTAGCGGGAGTTCTACCAGATACGCAGTATTTT.